This paragraph covers one TCR beta chain sequence. The antigen it recognizes is unknown. The sample holds no much larger clone one base away, and base qualities are not on file. Trimming leaves V shorter by 8 bases and J shorter by 4 bases, with the junction holding 9 bases beyond the gene matches. Inclusive of the bounding cysteine and phenylalanine, the CDR3 is 14 residues long. The read is trimmed to its CDR3 DNA, 42 bases read in frame from base 1. Reading the germline V gene (reference sequence) gives CDR1 MNHEY and CDR2 SMNVEV. Donors were 40 or so systemically healthy Caucasian individuals from Russia aged roughly 6 to 100 years. Each donor gave ten milliliters of peripheral blood, collected into EDTA-treated Vacutainer tubes. PBMCs were isolated by Ficoll-Paque density-gradient centrifugation, with at least 6 million obtained per sample. Total RNA, at least 5.5 micrograms per sample, was extracted from PBMCs with Trizol reagent. For every donor, an aliquot of PBMCs went through flow cytometry to measure the percentages of naive CD45RAhigh/CD27high T cells.

This sample is part of a study of blood T cells in healthy people across ages (dated by TCRdb to between 2014 and 2017). Regarding the research as a whole: Template switching captured roughly one uniquely barcoded TCR beta cDNA molecule per two T cells in model experiments. Age-related changes in TCR beta repertoire diversity were measured in the study by deep sequencing normalized with unique cDNA molecular identifiers. The donors were divided into four age groups: young (average approximately 17 years), middle-aged (about 40), aged (roughly 60) and long-lived (around 87). To avoid experimental bias, donors of different ages were spread randomly across the sequencing lanes. Two additional independent replicas of 1 million unique cDNA reads from the same blood draw were analyzed for two donors (one aged 18 to 30 and one aged 80 or older).

The method was 5' RACE. These reads were obtained on an Illumina HiSeq 2500. A second PCR of 7 to 11 cycles was run with a J-beta primer mix and a sample-barcoded 5' primer. Each TCR beta cDNA molecule received a unique molecular identifier from a template-switch 5' adaptor carrying 12 random nucleotides. Each sample yielded at least 2.5 million CDR3-containing paired-end reads. First-strand cDNA was synthesized from all RNA with the Mint cDNA synthesis kit, primed by a TRBC-specific oligonucleotide. After uracil-DNA glycosylase treatment, a first 18-cycle PCR used universal primers M1SS and BC2_uni_R on all cDNA. From the authors' description of their analysis: For normalization, 1 million high-quality reads, each with a distinct molecular identifier, were randomly selected from each sample. Instead of being binned into consensus sequences, reads that shared molecular identifiers were thrown out. MiTCR, set to a Q25 quality threshold and the strictest error-elimination algorithm, was used for CDR3 identification, clonotype clustering and error correction. Lower-bound total TCR beta diversity was estimated with a nonparametric unseen species model using Euler transformation. Using fastp at Q25 and MiXCR, TCRdb reprocessed the public reads and kept productive beta chains. When rows share a CDR3 protein, they turn into one entry using the most common DNA and genes. TCRdb, not the authors, supplied the V and J calls. The sample includes about a million distinct CDR3 sequences, with roughly 43% observed a single time. Clones ranked in the top ten supply 13% of the sample.

Beyond this particular receptor, the publication reports: Total diversity estimates from one million sequenced T cells were considered lower bounds and underestimates. Because the CMV infection status of the donors was unknown, age-related changes in expanded clonotypes may potentially have been confounded. Compared with the aged group, more naive CD4+ T cells, fewer expanded clones and increased TCR diversity were shown by the long-lived group, suggesting age selection. A strong correlation was found between observed TCR beta diversity and the percentage of naive T cells measured by flow cytometry. Conclusive comparison of naive and antigen-experienced compartments was prevented by the profiling of bulk unsorted PBMCs. Observed TCR beta diversity per million T cells fell roughly linearly with age, and a significant reduction was already apparent by age about 36.

The rearrangement combines TRBV27 with TRBJ2-7; 9 middle bases align to TRBD1. Material for sequencing was blood. The clonotype was recovered from a man aged 30 to 45 in good health. The CDR3 sequence is CASRRDRVSYEQYF. The nucleotides read TGTGCCAGCCGCCGGGACAGGGTTTCGTACGAGCAGTACTTC.